This entry describes one T cell receptor (beta chain). The sample originates from a study of blood T cell repertoires in COVID-19. Turning to the study itself: Italy, Spain and the United States were the sources of the convalescent and acute COVID-19 samples. From T cells, B-cell-depleted T cells, or PBMCs came the material, which was cDNA or gDNA.

J was trimmed by 3 bases and V by 2 bases; bases with no gene match: 4. Germline V gene lookup returns CDR1 ENHRY and CDR2 SYGVKD. CDR3 length: 15 amino acids. Original processing methods: Estimation of nucleated cell counts relied on the amplification of reference gene primers. Only in-frame clones appear in the TCRdb table, and some are missing; sequencing was by immunoSEQ multiplex PCR. The V and J calls and clone size are taken from that table; D and trimming were inferred from the DNA. The table has some 300,000 clones, about nine tenths seen once. The chain combines TRBV10-3 with TRBJ2-7, with TRBD2 matching 10 bases. The source material was peripheral blood. This TCR was sampled from a young man with active or convalescent COVID-19. The CDR3 DNA reads as TGTGCCATCAGTGAGAGGCTAGCGGGAGACTACGAGCAGTACTTC. It encodes CAISERLAGDYEQYF.